The source of this T cell receptor (beta chain) is a study of radiotherapy plus CTLA-4 blockade in lung cancer. Regarding the study as a whole: An expansion of tumor-derived TCR clones occurred in blood after radiotherapy plus ipilimumab. Early shifts in blood T cell clones, with interferon-beta, reportedly predicted response best.

About this clone: Its antigen is not identified.

The V end lost 4 bases, the J end lost 6 bases, and 19 bases lay between the germline ends. This CDR3 has 15 residues. CDR1 and CDR2 from the germline V gene are SGHRS and YFSETQ. Clones were read by immunoSEQ multiplex PCR, and TCRdb kept only the in-frame ones, dropping some. The sample consists of 85,000 to 100,000 clones, roughly 70% of them appearing once. The chain couples TRBV5-1 to TRBJ1-1; tentatively, D is TRBD1 (6 bases). The receptor was derived from a human donor with non-small cell lung cancer that progressed on radiotherapy plus ipilimumab. Material: peripheral blood, obtained from a patient treated with radiotherapy plus ipilimumab. CDR3 protein: CASSLAGGSGSEAFF. The CDR3 DNA is TGCGCCAGCAGCCTAGCCGGGGGCAGTGGGTCTGAAGCTTTCTTT.